The clone carrying this TCR beta chain was seen only a few times. Its specificity is unknown. This entry comes from a study of T-cell reconstitution after alpha-beta-depleted transplantation in children. Findings and limits, study-wide: Several hundred expanded graft clones reportedly were the source of alpha-beta T cells about two months after transplant. Diversity and T-cell counts at one year after transplant derived mostly from new T cells.

V shed 9 bases, J shed 6 bases, and the junction held 4 bases outside the gene matches. The CDR3 has 11 residues. CDR1 is MDHEN and CDR2 is SYDVKM in the germline V gene. For TCRbeta, the library was prepared with unique molecular identifiers. TCRdb redid the calling of the PCR reads with MiXCR, one entry per CDR3 protein. This sample yields more than 500,000 distinct CDR3 sequences, of which more than 9.5% are seen a single time; 12% to 15% belongs to the top ten. Material: PBMCs, mostly from graft donor cells, obtained 180 days after TCRalphabeta/CD19-depleted stem cell transplant. This TCR derives from a female patient younger than 10 who had a stem cell transplant for aplastic anemia, so the T cells may come from the graft donor. The rearrangement links TRBV28 to TRBJ1-2; 7 nucleotides line up with TRBD1. The CDR3 DNA reads as TGTGCCAGTCATGACAGGGATGGCTACACCTTC. Its protein is CASHDRDGYTF.